Detailed here is one T cell receptor beta chain. The antigen is not known. The data originate from a study of Ad26.COV2.S vaccination and SARS-CoV-2 variants. Whole-study findings and limits: Among vaccine recipients, spike-specific TCR breadth exceeded that of placebo recipients. Breadth of non-spike TCRs did not differ between vaccinees and placebo recipients. After vaccination, reports described spike-specific CD8+ and CD4+ T cell responses as showing substantial breadth. Overall T cell responses may have been underestimated by the analyses of TCR breadth and depth.

Here immunoSEQ multiplex PCR was the method, and the copy in TCRdb shows in-frame clones only, minus some. There are around 370,000 clones in the sample; 92% occur only once, and 3% to 5% lies in the top ten. This clonotype was sampled from a human donor who had recovered from COVID-19. The sequencing here drew on peripheral blood, taken after recovery from COVID-19.

The CDR3 reads CASSPSYYPGELFF. The CDR3 DNA is TGTGCCAGCAGCCCTAGTTATTACCCCGGGGAGCTGTTTTTT. V and J are TRBV5-4 and TRBJ2-2, with D hard to call. CDR1 and CDR2 (germline): SGHNT, YYREEE (reference sequence). The V and J ends lost 4 bases and 6 bases respectively, with 13 bases between them. This CDR3 is built from 14 residues.